One sample yielded the 31 T cell receptor beta chains listed below, sequenced in a study of neoadjuvant anti-PD-1 for oral cavity cancer. Generated by immunoSEQ multiplex PCR, the TCRdb table keeps only in-frame clones and is missing some. This repertoire shows 9,500 to 12,000 clones, around 50% found once; its top ten account for about 27%. Specimen: tumor tissue, collected before nivolumab (anti-PD-1) treatment. The receptors originated from a person aged 40 to 85 with oral cavity squamous cell carcinoma.

The CDR3 is CASSSAPGQRTYNEQFF. In DNA form, the CDR3 reads TGTGCCAGCAGCTCGGCCCCGGGACAGAGGACCTACAATGAGCAGTTCTTC. The chain employs TRBV5-4 and TRBJ2-1, with 7 bases aligning to TRBD1. Germline V gene sequence: CDR1 SGHNT, CDR2 YYREEE (reference sequence). Trimming at V came to 3 bases and at J to 2 bases, leaving 11 bases not matched to a gene. This CDR3 spans 17 amino acids.

The gene calls are TRBV30 and TRBJ1-2, with D hard to call. Per the germline V gene, CDR1 is GTSNPN and CDR2 is SVGIG (reference sequence). The V and J ends lost 2 bases and 8 bases respectively, with 9 bases between them. The CDR3 is 11 residues long. CDR3 loop: CAWSPGSGYTF. For the CDR3, the DNA is TGTGCCTGGAGTCCTGGTAGCGGCTACACCTTC.

This rearrangement joins TRBV18 to TRBJ2-2; 9 bases align to TRBD1. The CDR3 contains 15 residues. Germline lookup yields CDR1 KGHSH and CDR2 LQKENI. The ends lost 4 bases at V and 4 bases at J; junction bases unmatched: 4. In DNA form, the CDR3 reads TGTGCCAGCTCACGGGACAGGGATGGCACCGGGGAGCTGTTTTTT. This codes for CASSRDRDGTGELFF.

The CDR3 nucleotides read TGTGCCAGCAGCCCCTGGGACAGACCTAATGAAAAACTGTTTTTT. It is translated as CASSPWDRPNEKLFF. V gene TRBV5-6 combines with J gene TRBJ1-4; 7 bases fit TRBD1. CDR1 and CDR2 (germline): SGHDT, YYEEEE. The CDR3 spans 15 residues. The V and J ends lost 4 bases and 3 bases, in that order; junction bases with no gene match: 6.

In DNA form, the CDR3 reads TGTGCCAGCAGCCCACTGGAAGGCAGGGGAAACATTCAGTACTTC. This encodes CASSPLEGRGNIQYF. The chain has TRBV28 and TRBJ2-4, with D tentatively TRBD1 (6 bases). The germline V and J ends were trimmed by 6 bases and 6 bases, with 18 bases remaining between them. The CDR3 extends over 15 amino acids. Looked up from germline, CDR1 is MDHEN and CDR2 is SYDVKM.

The V and J genes are TRBV6-5 and TRBJ1-1, with 7 bases lining up with TRBD1. Trimming took 6 bases from V and 3 from J; bases not matched to a gene: 7. The CDR3 is made up of 14 amino acids. CDR1 and CDR2 (germline): MNHEY, SVGAGI. The CDR3 coding sequence is TGTGCCAGCAGACCTACAGGGGAGTACACTGAAGCTTTCTTT. It is translated as CASRPTGEYTEAFF.

This clone was detected once. The V call is TRBV10-2, the J call TRBJ2-3; 13 bases align to TRBD2. The CDR3 runs 15 residues. Germline V lookup: CDR1 WSHSY, CDR2 SAAADI. V lost 6 bases and J lost 4; bases outside the gene matches: 4. The CDR3 spells CASSPLAGGSDTQYF. CDR3 nucleotides: TGCGCCAGCAGCCCACTAGCGGGGGGGTCAGATACGCAGTATTTT.

The rearrangement uses TRBV27 and TRBJ1-5; D is perhaps TRBD1 (6 bases). Trimming removed 1 base at V and 2 bases at J, with 18 bases between. The CDR3 consists of 18 residues. Germline values: CDR1 MNHEY, CDR2 SMNVEV (reference sequence). CDR3 residues: CASSLFPTQTGRNQPQHF. CDR3 bases: TGTGCCAGCAGTTTATTTCCCACCCAGACAGGACGCAATCAGCCCCAGCATTTT.

This clone was detected only a few times. J is TRBJ2-2 and V is TRBV7-9; no reliable D call. The CDR3 is 15 amino acids. CDR1 SEHNR and CDR2 FQNEAQ come from the germline V gene (reference sequence). V lost 7 bases and J lost 0, with 12 bases in between. The CDR3 reads CASKGTVANTGELFF. The CDR3 DNA reads as TGTGCCAGCAAAGGTACAGTCGCGAACACCGGGGAGCTGTTTTTT.

The chain is built from TRBV6-1 and TRBJ2-5; 7 bases agree with TRBD1. The length of the CDR3 is 12 residues. Germline values: CDR1 MNHNS, CDR2 SASEGT. After removal of 6 bases from V and 3 bases from J, the junction contained 1 base not matched to a gene. CDR3 protein: CASSGQEETQYF. The CDR3 DNA is TGTGCCAGCAGCGGACAGGAAGAGACCCAGTACTTC.

The chain joins TRBV18 to TRBJ1-1; possible D gene TRBD1, 6 bases. Per the germline V gene, CDR1 is KGHSH and CDR2 is LQKENI. With 6 bases removed from V and 3 bases from J, the gap between germline ends came to 17 bases. This CDR3 has 15 amino acids. The CDR3 DNA sequence: TGTGCCAGCTCGTCACGGGGGCAAGGGGACACTGAAGCTTTCTTT. Translating gives CASSSRGQGDTEAFF. The full variable domain, completed using reference TRBV18 and TRBJ1-1, is NAGVMQNPRHLVRRRGQEARLRCSPMKGHSHVYWYRQLPEEGLKFMVYLQKENIIDESGMPKERFSAEFPKEGPSILRIQQVVRGDSAAYFCASSSRGQGDTEAFFGQGTRLTVV.

J is TRBJ1-4 and V is TRBV7-2; no reliable D call. Germline V lookup: CDR1 SGHTA, CDR2 FQGNSA. This CDR3 region has 12 residues. V was pared by 4 bases and J by 3 bases, with 3 bases between. The CDR3 region is CASSSPNEKLFF. The CDR3 DNA reads as TGTGCCAGCAGCTCTCCTAATGAAAAACTGTTTTTT.

This clone was counted only a few times. This chain connects TRBV18 to TRBJ2-5, with unresolved D. Per the germline V gene, CDR1 is KGHSH and CDR2 is LQKENI. Trimming cost V 1 base and J 7 bases, with 10 bases left between them. The CDR3 is 13 residues long. The CDR3 here is CASSPQGMGTQYF. The CDR3 nucleotides read TGTGCCAGCTCACCACAAGGCATGGGGACCCAGTACTTC. The variable domain in full, with the rest retrieved from reference TRBV18 and TRBJ2-5, is NAGVMQNPRHLVRRRGQEARLRCSPMKGHSHVYWYRQLPEEGLKFMVYLQKENIIDESGMPKERFSAEFPKEGPSILRIQQVVRGDSAAYFCASSPQGMGTQYFGPGTRLLVL.

The chain combines TRBV29-1 with TRBJ1-1; D ambiguous. V gave up 7 bases and J gave up 2 bases, with 14 bases separating them. Germline lookup yields CDR1 SQVTM and CDR2 ANQGSEA. This CDR3 has 13 residues. The CDR3 DNA reads TGCAGCGCCGCCTGGCAGGTAAACACTGAAGCTTTCTTT. Its protein product is CSAAWQVNTEAFF. The whole variable domain, remainder taken from reference TRBV29-1 and TRBJ1-1, is SAVISQKPSRDICQRGTSLTIQCQVDSQVTMMFWYRQQPGQSLTLIATANQGSEATYESGFVIDKFPISRPNLTFSTLTVSNMSPEDSSIYLCSAAWQVNTEAFFGQGTRLTVV.

The chain carries TRBV6-1 and TRBJ2-7; D possibly matches TRBD1 or TRBD2 (5 bases each). The CDR3 length is 15 residues. Trimming removed 6 bases at V and 0 bases at J, with 15 bases between. The germline V gene has CDR1 MNHNS and CDR2 SASEGT. CDR3 in amino acids: CASSRGSTFSYEQYF. CDR3 nucleotides: TGTGCCAGCAGCCGGGGCAGCACTTTCTCCTACGAGCAGTACTTC.

The table lists this clone with a few counts. Relative to the germline gene, one junction end is altered; a read error may explain this. The chain links TRBV7-2 to TRBJ1-1; D not resolved. This CDR3 has 11 amino acids. Per the germline V gene, CDR1 is SGHTA and CDR2 is FQGNSA. DNA for the CDR3: TGTGCCAGCAGCTTGAACAATGAAGCTTTCTTT. It encodes CASSLNNEAFF. Based on the CDR3 plus reference TRBV7-2 and TRBJ1-1, the full variable domain is GAGVSQSPSNKVTEKGKDVELRCDPISGHTALYWYRQSLGQGLEFLIYFQGNSAPDKSGLPSDRFSAERTGGSVSTLTIQRTQQEDSAVYLCASSLNNEAFFGQGTRLTVV.

The V and J genes are TRBV7-2 and TRBJ2-3; TRBD2 agrees at 13 bases. The J segment lost 0 bases and the V segment lost 4 bases, leaving 7 bases of the junction unmatched. The CDR3 is 18 amino acids. Germline-derived CDR1 and CDR2 are SGHTA and FQGNSA. The CDR3 reads CASSSGLAGLGSTDTQYF. CDR3 in DNA: TGTGCCAGCAGCTCGGGACTAGCGGGGTTAGGTAGCACAGATACGCAGTATTTT.

The chain has TRBV19 and TRBJ1-5; D ambiguous. The V end lost 3 bases, the J end lost 6 bases, and 12 bases lay between the germline ends. Germline V gene data show CDR1 as LNHDA and CDR2 as SQIVND (reference sequence). CDR3 size: 14 residues. The CDR3 nucleotides read TGTGCCAGTAGTATGCGTCTCACAGTTCAGCCCCAGCATTTT. It is translated as CASSMRLTVQPQHF.

The table lists this clone with a few counts. This rearrangement joins TRBV30 to TRBJ1-6; possibly TRBD1 for D (6 bases). V lost 0 bases to trimming and J lost 8 bases, with 11 bases between them. CDR3 length: 14 amino acids. Germline lookup yields CDR1 GTSNPN and CDR2 SVGIG (reference sequence). This chain's CDR3 is CAWSVGQRHSPLHF. CDR3 DNA sequence: TGTGCCTGGAGTGTAGGACAGCGGCATTCACCCCTCCACTTT.

This sequence joins TRBV19 and TRBJ1-1; unclear D gene. CDR3 length equals 13 residues. Germline CDR1 is LNHDA and CDR2 is SQIVND (reference sequence). V dropped 7 bases and J dropped 1 base, with 10 bases sitting between them. CDR3 DNA: TGTGCCAGTAATTGGGGTCCGAACACTGAAGCTTTCTTT. Protein: CASNWGPNTEAFF.

The V call is TRBV5-6, the J call TRBJ1-1; unclear D gene. V was clipped by 2 bases and J by 6 bases, with 8 bases between them. The germline gives CDR1 SGHDT, CDR2 YYEEEE. CDR3 length: 12 residues. The CDR3 DNA follows: TGTGCCAGCAGCTTTGGCCGGGCTGAAGCTTTCTTT. Translated, it gives CASSFGRAEAFF.

The chain combines TRBV7-2 with TRBJ1-5, with no clear D. Trimming pared 1 base from V and 6 bases from J, leaving 22 bases between. CDR3 length: 18 amino acids. Per the germline V gene, CDR1 is SGHTA and CDR2 is FQGNSA. CDR3 in DNA: TGTGCCAGCAGCTTAGAAACCGGACGGACTTGGGCAGCTCAGCCCCAGCATTTT. It is translated as CASSLETGRTWAAQPQHF.

The chain links TRBV6-5 to TRBJ1-5, with D possibly TRBD1 on 5 matching bases. Trimming removed 2 bases from V and 4 bases from J, with 9 bases in between. In germline, CDR1 is MNHEY, CDR2 SVGAGI. The CDR3 loop spans 14 amino acids. CDR3 sequence (DNA): TGTGCCAGCAGTTACAGAGGGGAGAATCAGCCCCAGCATTTT. Its protein is CASSYRGENQPQHF.

This chain joins TRBV25-1 and TRBJ1-4; 7 nucleotides match TRBD1. The CDR3 length is 13 residues. J lost 7 bases, V lost 4 bases, and 3 bases had no gene match. The germline V gene encodes CDR1 MGHDK and CDR2 SYGVNS. CDR3 loop: CASSARGIEKLFF. CDR3 sequence (DNA): TGTGCCAGCAGTGCCAGGGGGATTGAAAAACTGTTTTTT.

This clone was observed a handful of times. This chain links TRBV6-5 with TRBJ2-7; 8 positions agree with TRBD1. The CDR3 has 15 residues. Trimming cost V 6 bases and J 7 bases; bases outside gene matches: 14. Germline CDR1 reads MNHEY; CDR2 reads SVGAGI. CDR3 coding DNA: TGTGCCAGCAGACCGCCCTCAGGGGGCGCTTGGGAGCAGTACTTC. Translation: CASRPPSGGAWEQYF.

The chain carries TRBV5-4 and TRBJ1-1; D gene uncertain. Trimming cost V 4 bases and J 7 bases, with 17 bases left between them. This CDR3 is 14 amino acids long. Per germline, CDR1 SGHNT and CDR2 YYREEE (reference sequence). CDR3 in amino acids: CASSVTGRGDEAFF. The DNA of the CDR3 is TGTGCCAGCAGCGTAACCGGACGTGGTGATGAAGCTTTCTTT.

This CDR3 reads CASSQEIGRGTGELFF. The CDR3 DNA reads TGCGCCAGCAGCCAAGAGATAGGGCGTGGGACCGGGGAGCTGTTTTTT. The V call is TRBV4-3, the J call TRBJ2-2; D remains ambiguous. The germline V gene has CDR1 LGHNA and CDR2 YSLEER. V was pared by 0 bases and J by 5 bases, with 13 bases between. The CDR3 sequence is 16 residues long.

The genes are TRBV10-3 and TRBJ2-7; D gene unclear. CDR1 ENHRY and CDR2 SYGVKD come from the germline V gene. Trimming removed 2 bases from V and 3 bases from J, with 2 bases in between. This CDR3 has 11 residues. CDR3 sequence reads: CAISENYEQYF. Written as DNA, the CDR3 is TGTGCCATCAGTGAGAACTACGAGCAGTACTTC.

This clone showed up just once. J is TRBJ1-1 and V is TRBV15, with D perhaps matching TRBD1 (6 bases). The CDR3 loop spans 15 amino acids. Deletions cut 2 bases from V and 6 bases from J, with 16 bases between. Germline CDR1 reads LNHNV; CDR2 reads YYDKDF (reference sequence). CDR3 nucleotides: TGTGCCACCAGCAGAATGGGGGCGCTTATCTCTGAAGCTTTCTTT. Its protein is CATSRMGALISEAFF.

The V call is TRBV28, the J call TRBJ2-7; TRBD1 agrees at 9 bases. The V gene's germline CDR1 is MDHEN and CDR2 SYDVKM. J was trimmed by 3 bases and V by 0 bases; bases with no gene match: 3. The CDR3 extends over 15 amino acids. The CDR3 is CASSLWGTGSYEQYF. The CDR3 coding sequence is TGTGCCAGCAGTTTATGGGGGACAGGGAGCTACGAGCAGTACTTC.

J is TRBJ1-5 and V is TRBV29-1; D is ambiguous. V was pared by 4 bases and J by 5 bases, with 12 bases between. Germline-derived CDR1 and CDR2 are SQVTM and ANQGSEA. The CDR3 runs 13 residues. The CDR3 coding sequence is TGCAGCGTTGTAGGGTCCCAGGATCAGCCCCAGCATTTT. Translated, it gives CSVVGSQDQPQHF.